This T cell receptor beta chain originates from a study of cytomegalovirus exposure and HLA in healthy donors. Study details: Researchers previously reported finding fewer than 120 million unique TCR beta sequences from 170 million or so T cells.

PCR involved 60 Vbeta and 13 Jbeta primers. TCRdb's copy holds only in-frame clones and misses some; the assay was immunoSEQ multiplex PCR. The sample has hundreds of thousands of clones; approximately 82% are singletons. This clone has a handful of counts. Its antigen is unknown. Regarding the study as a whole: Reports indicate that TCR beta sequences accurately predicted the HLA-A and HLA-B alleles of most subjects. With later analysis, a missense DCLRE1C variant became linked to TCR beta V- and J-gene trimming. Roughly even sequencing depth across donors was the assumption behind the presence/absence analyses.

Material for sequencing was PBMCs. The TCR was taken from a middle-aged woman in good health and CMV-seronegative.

CDR3 in amino acids: CASSSRGDEKLFF. The CDR3 nucleotides are TGTGCCAGCAGCTCCAGGGGGGATGAAAAACTGTTTTTT. V gene TRBV13 combines with J gene TRBJ1-4; 7 positions agree with TRBD1. CDR3 length: 13 residues. CDR1 is PRHDT, CDR2 FYEKMQ, per germline (reference sequence). The ends lost 4 bases at V and 6 bases at J; junction bases unmatched: 2.